These T cell receptor beta chains were read from a single sample in a study of blood T cells in healthy people across ages. Via MiXCR, TCRdb re-called the 5' RACE reads, giving one row per CDR3 protein. The repertoire holds some 890,000 distinct CDR3 sequences, 29% seen once, with 10% in the top ten. This sample also belongs to another study, concerning T cells of mothers and their children.

The sample comprised blood. The receptors here all came from a woman aged 35 to 49 in good health. The CDR3 runs from the conserved cysteine through the conserved F or W. The D gene is left open where the match is weak. Not all rows give a size; the values are once, few, many and, for expanded clones, a class.

>TRBV7-6|.|.|TRBJ1-2
CASSSGPGNRGYTF
TGTGCCAGCAGTTCGGGACCGGGGAATCGCGGCTACACCTTC
>TRBV6-1|many|.|TRBJ1-6
CASSVTLEISPLHF
TGTGCCAGCAGTGTGACCTTAGAGATTTCACCCCTCCACTTT
>TRBV12-3/TRBV12-4|many|TRBD1|TRBJ2-7
CASRRTGEDYEQYF
TGTGCCAGCAGACGGACAGGGGAGGACTACGAGCAGTACTTC
>TRBV18|.|TRBD1|TRBJ1-6
CASSSRDSSNSPLHF
TGTGCCAGCTCATCCCGGGACAGTTCAAATTCACCCCTCCACTTT
>TRBV29-1|.|TRBD1|TRBJ2-7
CSVDLPQGPYEQYF
TGCAGCGTTGACCTTCCACAGGGGCCCTACGAGCAGTACTTC
>TRBV28|.|.|TRBJ1-1
CASSPIEQANTEAFF
TGTGCCAGCAGTCCCATAGAACAGGCGAACACTGAAGCTTTCTTT
>TRBV6-2/TRBV6-3|few|.|TRBJ1-5
CASSYQTKGQPQHF
TGTGCCAGCAGTTACCAGACCAAGGGTCAGCCCCAGCATTTT
>TRBV7-8|.|TRBD1|TRBJ2-7
CASSLEWQGENYEQYF
TGTGCCAGCAGCTTAGAGTGGCAGGGGGAAAACTACGAGCAGTACTTC
>TRBV13|.|TRBD1|TRBJ2-1
CASSFDRGVEQFF
TGTGCCAGCAGCTTTGACAGGGGGGTTGAGCAGTTCTTC
>TRBV7-8|.|TRBD2|TRBJ2-5
CTSSKLAGDQETQYF
TGTACCAGCAGCAAACTAGCGGGGGACCAAGAGACCCAGTACTTC
>TRBV6-6|few|TRBD2|TRBJ2-5
CASTRGVVQYF
TGTGCCAGCACCCGGGGGGTGGTGCAGTACTTC
>TRBV27|.|TRBD2|TRBJ2-3
CASSFGFGTRPSADTQYF
TGTGCCAGCAGTTTTGGGTTTGGGACTAGGCCGTCCGCAGATACGCAGTATTTT
>TRBV6-6|.|TRBD2|TRBJ2-3
CASSCIAGGDTQYF
TGTGCCAGCAGTTGCATAGCGGGGGGAGATACGCAGTATTTT
>TRBV20-1|few|.|TRBJ2-7
CSARDGRGRSYEQYF
TGCAGTGCTAGAGATGGGAGGGGGCGCTCCTACGAGCAGTACTTC
>TRBV4-1|few|.|TRBJ2-1
CASSQGAVKSYNEQFF
TGCGCCAGCAGCCAAGGAGCGGTGAAATCCTACAATGAGCAGTTCTTC
>TRBV18|.|.|TRBJ1-4
CASSLSGRLNEKLFF
TGTGCCAGCTCATTATCGGGCAGACTTAATGAAAAACTGTTTTTT
>TRBV5-1|.|.|TRBJ2-3
CASSLGGDVSTDTQYF
TGCGCCAGCAGCTTGGGAGGGGACGTAAGCACAGATACGCAGTATTTT
>TRBV19|.|.|TRBJ1-5
CASRPNSGNQPQHF
TGTGCCAGTAGACCTAACAGCGGAAATCAGCCCCAGCATTTT
>TRBV29-1|few|TRBD2|TRBJ2-5
CSVVASGGETQYF
TGCAGCGTTGTGGCTAGCGGGGGAGAGACCCAGTACTTC
>TRBV19|many|TRBD1|TRBJ2-1
CASSIGTGSYNEQFF
TGTGCCAGTAGTATAGGGACAGGATCCTACAATGAGCAGTTCTTC
>TRBV5-1|.|.|TRBJ1-1
CASSGLREGEAFF
TGCGCCAGCAGCGGGCTTAGGGAGGGTGAAGCTTTCTTT
>TRBV7-2|.|.|TRBJ2-1
CASSSQSGWMSGYNEQFF
TGTGCCAGCAGCTCCCAATCGGGATGGATGTCCGGATACAATGAGCAGTTCTTC
>TRBV5-1|.|TRBD1|TRBJ1-1
CASSHDRGLTLNTEAFF
TGCGCCAGCAGCCACGACAGGGGGCTAACTCTGAACACTGAAGCTTTCTTT
>TRBV7-3|.|TRBD2|TRBJ2-1
CASSPAGAGGLNEQFF
TGTGCCAGCAGCCCGGCGGGGGCGGGGGGGCTTAATGAGCAGTTCTTC
>TRBV5-1|.|TRBD1|TRBJ2-5
CASSLGGAGGIDNEQYF
TGCGCCAGCAGCTTGGGGGGAGCAGGGGGCATAGACAATGAGCAGTACTTC
>TRBV28|many|.|TRBJ1-2
CASSFKGYGYTF
TGTGCCAGCAGTTTTAAGGGTTATGGCTACACCTTC
>TRBV28|few|.|TRBJ1-4
CASVKEGATNEKLFF
TGTGCCAGCGTAAAAGAGGGGGCAACTAATGAAAAACTGTTTTTT
>TRBV14|.|.|TRBJ2-4
CASSQDLVAGVQYF
TGTGCCAGCAGCCAAGATCTAGTGGCAGGGGTTCAGTACTTC